Listed below are T cell receptor beta chains from one sample, sequenced in a study of blood T cell repertoires in COVID-19. TCRdb keeps only in-frame clones here, not all; method: immunoSEQ multiplex PCR. The sample records around 38,000 clones, 85% to 90% being singletons. The specimen sequenced was peripheral blood. These receptors were obtained from a man between 65 and 85 years old with acute or convalescent COVID-19. Both conserved end residues are part of each CDR3. A D gene is named only where the DNA matches it firmly. For some rows the clone size is stated as once, few or many, or as a class when expanded; others skip it.

clone_size	cdr3_length	j_call	d_call	v_call	cdr3_aa	cdr3_nt
once	15	TRBJ1-2	TRBD1	TRBV18	CASSSRQGAVYGYTF	TGTGCCAGCTCAAGCCGACAGGGGGCAGTATATGGCTACACCTTC
-	13	TRBJ1-1	-	TRBV4-2	CASTSGSNTEAFF	TGTGCCAGCACCTCGGGGAGTAACACTGAAGCTTTCTTT
-	15	TRBJ1-2	-	TRBV15	CATSRDNYQGIGYTF	TGTGCCACCAGCAGAGATAATTATCAGGGCATTGGCTACACCTTC
-	15	TRBJ2-5	-	TRBV7-2	CASSLLGGGGETQYF	TGTGCCAGCAGCCTCCTCGGAGGGGGCGGAGAGACCCAGTACTTC
-	14	TRBJ2-2	-	TRBV5-1	CASSLDINTGELFF	TGCGCCAGCAGCCTCGACATAAACACCGGGGAGCTGTTTTTT
-	11	TRBJ1-1	-	TRBV6-5	CASLWRTEAFF	TGTGCCAGCCTTTGGAGAACTGAAGCTTTCTTT
-	15	TRBJ2-5	TRBD2	TRBV10-3	CAISEGAGGPETQYF	TGTGCCATCAGTGAGGGAGCGGGGGGGCCAGAGACCCAGTACTTC
-	14	TRBJ1-2	TRBD1	TRBV19	CASTQDRSLNGYTF	TGTGCCAGTACCCAGGACAGGTCATTAAATGGCTACACCTTC
once	15	TRBJ2-3	TRBD1	TRBV10-1	CASRGTDSVGDTQYF	TGCGCCAGCAGGGGGACAGACTCCGTCGGAGATACGCAGTATTTT
few	16	TRBJ2-3	TRBD2	TRBV10-3	CAISGRASGSPDTQYF	TGTGCCATCAGTGGAAGGGCTAGCGGGAGTCCAGATACGCAGTATTTT
-	13	TRBJ2-1	TRBD2	TRBV24-1	CATMNSGGNEQFF	TGTGCCACGATGAATAGCGGGGGGAATGAGCAGTTCTTC
once	15	TRBJ2-5	-	TRBV10-2	CASRMGLPGPETQYF	TGCGCCAGCAGAATGGGACTCCCCGGACCGGAGACCCAGTACTTC
-	16	TRBJ1-3	-	TRBV5-5	CASSLGSGRSGNTIYF	TGTGCCAGCAGCTTGGGTTCAGGGCGCTCTGGAAACACCATATATTTT
-	12	TRBJ2-1	-	TRBV12-3/TRBV12-4	CASSRMGREQFF	TGTGCCAGCAGCCGCATGGGGCGGGAGCAGTTCTTC
-	15	TRBJ2-3	-	TRBV9	CASSPLAGGADTQYF	TGTGCCAGCAGCCCCCTAGCAGGTGGGGCAGATACGCAGTATTTT
-	14	TRBJ2-7	-	TRBV27	CASSWSKNSYEQYF	TGTGCCAGCAGTTGGAGCAAAAACTCCTACGAGCAGTACTTC
once	15	TRBJ2-1	TRBD2	TRBV27	CASSPRTSGISEQFF	TGTGCCAGCAGTCCTAGGACTAGCGGGATAAGTGAGCAGTTCTTC
few	15	TRBJ2-3	TRBD2	TRBV7-2	CASNSGRAGTDTQYF	TGTGCCAGCAATAGCGGGAGGGCCGGGACAGATACGCAGTATTTT
-	15	TRBJ2-2	TRBD1	TRBV5-4	CASSEDRGYTGELFF	TGTGCCAGCAGCGAGGACAGGGGCTACACCGGGGAGCTGTTTTTT
-	17	TRBJ1-6	TRBD1	TRBV18	CASSPGQGAAYNSPLHF	TGTGCCAGCTCACCAGGGCAGGGGGCCGCCTATAATTCACCCCTCCACTTT
-	13	TRBJ1-5	TRBD1	TRBV19	CASSWDRDQPQHF	TGTGCCAGTAGTTGGGACAGGGATCAGCCCCAGCATTTT
-	14	TRBJ1-5	TRBD1	TRBV19	CASITQGNNQPQHF	TGTGCCAGTATCACACAGGGGAACAATCAGCCCCAGCATTTT
once	13	TRBJ1-1	TRBD1	TRBV30	CAWSVAGGTEAFF	TGTGCCTGGAGTGTCGCAGGGGGGACTGAAGCTTTCTTT
-	15	TRBJ2-3	-	TRBV6-2/TRBV6-3	CASSYSSSSADTQYF	TGTGCCAGCAGTTACTCTTCTAGTAGTGCAGATACGCAGTATTTT
-	16	TRBJ2-3	TRBD2	TRBV3-1/TRBV3-2	CASSQATSGGTDTQYF	TGTGCCAGCAGCCAAGCCACTAGCGGGGGCACAGATACGCAGTATTTT
-	16	TRBJ1-6	TRBD1	TRBV5-1	CASSVSGQVFNSPLHF	TGCGCCAGCAGCGTATCGGGACAGGTGTTTAATTCACCCCTCCACTTT
-	13	TRBJ1-4	-	TRBV25-1	CASSGGHTEKLFF	TGTGCCAGCAGTGGGGGACACACTGAAAAACTGTTTTTT
-	13	TRBJ2-7	TRBD1	TRBV29-1	CSTSKGAGDEQYF	TGCAGCACCTCTAAGGGGGCAGGGGACGAGCAGTACTTC
once	16	TRBJ2-1	-	TRBV6-2/TRBV6-3	CASSYTGSGSYNEQFF	TGTGCCAGCAGTTACACAGGGTCAGGATCCTACAATGAGCAGTTCTTC
once	14	TRBJ2-1	TRBD2	TRBV4-3	CASSQDLGGNEQFF	TGCGCCAGCAGCCAAGATCTCGGGGGGAATGAGCAGTTCTTC
-	14	TRBJ2-5	TRBD2	TRBV2	CASTAGTSRETQYF	TGTGCCAGCACAGCCGGGACTAGCAGGGAGACCCAGTACTTC
-	15	TRBJ2-1	-	TRBV9	CASSVDRSSYNEQFF	TGTGCCAGCAGCGTAGACAGGAGCTCCTACAATGAGCAGTTCTTC
-	16	TRBJ1-5	TRBD1	TRBV6-5	CASSYMGQGAHQPQHF	TGTGCCAGCAGTTACATGGGACAGGGGGCGCATCAGCCCCAGCATTTT
-	15	TRBJ1-1	TRBD1	TRBV7-9	CASSSTQGVYTEAFF	TGTGCCAGCAGCTCCACACAGGGGGTTTACACTGAAGCTTTCTTT
-	14	TRBJ1-5	-	TRBV6-5	CASSSSVSNQPQHF	TGTGCCAGCAGTTCCAGCGTTAGCAATCAGCCCCAGCATTTT
-	15	TRBJ2-1	-	TRBV6-5	CASSRAGSSYNEQFF	TGTGCCAGCAGTAGGGCGGGCAGCTCCTACAATGAGCAGTTCTTC
-	14	TRBJ1-2	TRBD1	TRBV19	CASSIEGQDYGYTF	TGTGCCAGTAGTATAGAGGGACAGGACTATGGCTACACCTTC
-	16	TRBJ1-4	-	TRBV28	CASSPGSGAFNEKLFF	TGTGCCAGCAGTCCAGGTTCAGGGGCGTTTAATGAAAAACTGTTTTTT
-	15	TRBJ2-5	TRBD2	TRBV6-5	CASSSAGGPQETQYF	TGTGCCAGCAGTTCCGCGGGGGGGCCTCAAGAGACCCAGTACTTC
-	12	TRBJ2-7	-	TRBV23-1	CASSRGSYEQYF	TGCGCCAGCAGTCGCGGATCCTACGAGCAGTACTTC
few	14	TRBJ1-2	TRBD1	TRBV27	CASSLNQGAYGYTF	TGTGCCAGCAGCCTAAACCAGGGGGCGTATGGCTACACCTTC
-	11	TRBJ2-1	-	TRBV6-5	CASSPRDEQFF	TGTGCCAGCAGTCCCAGGGATGAGCAGTTCTTC
-	14	TRBJ2-1	-	TRBV4-3	CASSPLAGVNEQFF	TGCGCCAGCAGCCCCTTGGCGGGCGTTAATGAGCAGTTCTTC
-	15	TRBJ2-2	-	TRBV7-2	CASSHLRGNTGELFF	TGTGCCAGCAGCCACCTCAGGGGAAACACCGGGGAGCTGTTTTTT
-	13	TRBJ2-2	TRBD1	TRBV7-2	CASSLRTGRELFF	TGTGCCAGCAGCCTCAGGACAGGGAGGGAGCTGTTTTTT
-	16	TRBJ1-5	-	TRBV7-2	CASSQVGGSGNQPQHF	TGTGCCAGCAGCCAAGTGGGGGGTAGTGGCAATCAGCCCCAGCATTTT
-	15	TRBJ1-6	TRBD1	TRBV27	CASSSSDRVNSPLHF	TGTGCCAGCAGTTCGTCAGACAGGGTTAATTCACCCCTCCACTTT
-	14	TRBJ2-3	-	TRBV7-8	CASSPGRGTDTQYF	TGTGCCAGCAGCCCCGGACGGGGGACGGATACGCAGTATTTT
-	16	TRBJ2-7	TRBD2	TRBV4-3	CASSQLGGGSSYEQYF	TGCGCCAGCAGCCAACTCGGCGGGGGATCCTCCTACGAGCAGTACTTC
-	12	TRBJ2-7	-	TRBV15	CATSSTGYEQYF	TGTGCCACCAGCAGTACAGGGTACGAGCAGTACTTC
once	14	TRBJ1-5	-	TRBV5-5	CASTLSWGDQPQHF	TGTGCCAGCACCCTATCGTGGGGGGATCAGCCCCAGCATTTT
-	12	TRBJ1-3	-	TRBV4-2	CASSQGANTIYF	TGTGCCAGCAGCCAAGGGGCTAACACCATATATTTT
-	13	TRBJ2-1	-	TRBV18	CASSPEGLGEQFF	TGTGCCAGCTCACCAGAGGGACTTGGTGAGCAGTTCTTC
-	13	TRBJ2-7	-	TRBV6-5	CASSRSLVYEQYF	TGTGCCAGCAGTCGGTCCCTCGTGTACGAGCAGTACTTC
-	14	TRBJ1-5	TRBD1	TRBV27	CASSFGTGIQPQHF	TGTGCCAGCAGTTTCGGGACAGGGATCCAGCCCCAGCATTTT
-	15	TRBJ2-7	-	TRBV6-2/TRBV6-3	CASSGPRDWIYEQYF	TGTGCCAGCAGTGGCCCCCGGGATTGGATCTACGAGCAGTACTTC
-	15	TRBJ1-5	-	TRBV19	CASSITGGGNQPQHF	TGTGCCAGTAGTATTACCGGGGGTGGCAATCAGCCCCAGCATTTT
-	20	TRBJ2-6	TRBD1	TRBV5-5	CASSSRTGTGGYPGANVLTF	TGTGCCAGCAGCTCGAGAACCGGGACAGGAGGCTACCCTGGGGCCAACGTCCTGACTTTC
-	14	TRBJ1-1	TRBD1	TRBV29-1	CSVRTGAMNTEAFF	TGCAGCGTACGGACAGGGGCCATGAACACTGAAGCTTTCTTT
-	14	TRBJ1-1	-	TRBV11-3	CASSLDRVNTEAFF	TGTGCCAGCAGCTTAGATCGTGTGAACACTGAAGCTTTCTTT